This TCR beta chain originates from a study of radiotherapy plus CTLA-4 blockade in lung cancer. As for the study in general: Disease control reached roughly 33%, with objective responses in 15% to 20%.

TCRdb keeps only in-frame clones here, not all; method: immunoSEQ multiplex PCR. The top ten clones hold around 5.2% of a sample with around 1,500 clones, around nine tenths of them seen once. CTLA-4 blockade with ipilimumab, together with focal radiation, was given to patients with chemo-refractory metastatic non-small-cell lung cancer. Findings of the study overall: Interferon-beta and early blood T cell clone dynamics reportedly predicted response best. Expansion in blood of tumor-derived TCR clones was seen after radiotherapy plus ipilimumab.

As regards this clone: Its specificity is not known.

Germline V gives CDR1 MNHNY, CDR2 SVGAGI (reference sequence). CDR3 length: 16 residues. Trimming left V 7 bases short and J 1 base short, with 20 bases between. The sequences come from tumor tissue, collected from a patient treated with radiotherapy plus ipilimumab. This chain connects TRBV6-6 to TRBJ2-7, with D perhaps TRBD1 (6 bases). This receptor was obtained from a human donor with non-small cell lung cancer who had a complete response to radiotherapy plus ipilimumab. CDR3 residues: CASNSGQGRWSYEQYF. CDR3 DNA: TGTGCCAGCAATTCGGGACAAGGGCGTTGGTCCTACGAGCAGTACTTC.